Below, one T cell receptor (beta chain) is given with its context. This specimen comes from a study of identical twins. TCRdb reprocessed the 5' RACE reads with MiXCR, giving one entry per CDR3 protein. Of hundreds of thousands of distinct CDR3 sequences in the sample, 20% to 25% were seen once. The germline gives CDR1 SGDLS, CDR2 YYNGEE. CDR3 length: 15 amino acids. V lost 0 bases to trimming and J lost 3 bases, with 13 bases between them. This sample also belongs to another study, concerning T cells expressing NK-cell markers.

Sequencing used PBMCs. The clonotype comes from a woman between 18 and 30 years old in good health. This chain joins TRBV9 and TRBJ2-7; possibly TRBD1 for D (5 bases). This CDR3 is CASSVDPTVYYEQYF. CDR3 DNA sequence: TGTGCCAGCAGCGTAGATCCGACAGTCTACTACGAGCAGTACTTC.